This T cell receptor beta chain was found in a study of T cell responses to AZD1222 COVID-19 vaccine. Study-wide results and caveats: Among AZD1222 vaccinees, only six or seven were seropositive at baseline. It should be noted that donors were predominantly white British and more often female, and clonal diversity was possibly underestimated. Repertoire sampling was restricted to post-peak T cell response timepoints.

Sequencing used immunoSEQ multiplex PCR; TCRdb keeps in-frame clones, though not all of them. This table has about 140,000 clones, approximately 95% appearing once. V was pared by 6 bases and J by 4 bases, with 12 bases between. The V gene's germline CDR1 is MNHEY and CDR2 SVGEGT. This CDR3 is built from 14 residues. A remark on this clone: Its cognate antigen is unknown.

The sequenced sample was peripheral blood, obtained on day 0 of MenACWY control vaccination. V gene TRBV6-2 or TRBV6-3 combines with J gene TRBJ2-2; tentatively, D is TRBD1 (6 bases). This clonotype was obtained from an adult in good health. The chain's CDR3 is CASSKTGLTGELFF. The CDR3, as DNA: TGTGCCAGCAGCAAGACAGGTCTCACCGGGGAGCTGTTTTTT.